This record covers a single TCR beta chain. The antigen remains unidentified. This entry belongs to a study of OX40 agonist ivuxolimab in advanced cancers. Study observations and caveats: Relative to CD4+, CD8+ T cells held more expanded clones on average. At 0.1 to 3.0 mg/kg, CD4+ and CD8+ blood T cells expanded clonally by week 6.

This CDR3 contains 12 residues. Germline CDR1 and CDR2: SGHTA and FQGTGA. Deletions cut 1 base from V and 5 bases from J, with 5 bases between. Clones were read by immunoSEQ multiplex PCR, and TCRdb kept only the in-frame ones, dropping some. Of fewer than 30,000 clones listed, 80% to 90% are singletons. The source was CD4+ or CD8+ T cells sorted from blood, collected in a trial of the OX40 agonist ivuxolimab. The sequence came from an adult with an advanced solid tumor such as melanoma, head and neck, liver or kidney cancer. J is TRBJ2-5 and V is TRBV7-3; no firm D call. Here the CDR3 DNA reads TGTGCCAGCAGCTTAAATGGGGAGACCCAGTACTTC. It is translated as CASSLNGETQYF. The variable domain in full, completed from reference TRBV7-3 and TRBJ2-5, reads GAGVSQTPSNKVTEKGKYVELRCDPISGHTALYWYRQSLGQGPEFLIYFQGTGAADDSGLPNDRFFAVRPEGSVSTLKIQRTERGDSAVYLCASSLNGETQYFGPGTRLLVL.